The 17 T cell receptor beta chains listed next were all sequenced from one sample in a study of blood T cell repertoires in COVID-19. Generated by immunoSEQ multiplex PCR, the TCRdb table keeps only in-frame clones and is missing some. The sample gives a few hundred thousand clones, roughly 84% of which show up once; approximately 6.2% is in the top ten. The material sequenced was PBMCs or T cells enriched from blood (not recorded which). The receptor set was obtained from a woman aged 40 to 55 who had recovered from COVID-19.

A note on this clone: Sequence at one end of the junction differs from germline and may be a read error. The V call is TRBV5-1, the J call TRBJ1-6, with 9 bases identical to TRBD1. The germline V gene encodes CDR1 SGHRS and CDR2 YFSETQ. The CDR3 consists of 15 residues. The CDR3 here is CASSLGQGLKSPFHF. In DNA form, the CDR3 reads TGCGCCAGCAGTCTGGGACAGGGACTAAAATCACCCTTCCACTTT.

The table lists this clone with a count of one. V is TRBV5-5 and J is TRBJ2-5; TRBD2 agrees at 8 bases. The CDR3 is made up of 14 amino acids. V was pared by 4 bases and J by 4 bases, with 6 bases of the junction left unmatched. Germline values: CDR1 SGHKS, CDR2 YYEKEE (reference sequence). CDR3 sequence: CASSTWTSIETQYF. The DNA for the CDR3 is TGTGCCAGCAGCACCTGGACTAGCATAGAGACCCAGTACTTC.

The genes are TRBV5-4 and TRBJ2-7; the match to TRBD2 covers 8 bases. The ends lost 3 bases at V and 2 bases at J; junction bases unmatched: 4. There are 14 residues in the CDR3. In germline, CDR1 is SGHNT, CDR2 YYREEE (reference sequence). The chain's CDR3 is CASSWRGATYEQYF. CDR3 in DNA: TGTGCCAGCAGCTGGCGGGGGGCGACCTACGAGCAGTACTTC.

The chain joins TRBV20-1 to TRBJ2-7, with TRBD1 matching 8 bases. CDR1 DFQATT and CDR2 SNEGSKA come from the germline V gene (reference sequence). The CDR3 loop spans 12 amino acids. Trimming removed 3 bases from V and 5 bases from J; junction bases left unmatched: 3. The CDR3 protein is CSASDRGHEQYF. CDR3 coding DNA: TGCAGTGCTAGTGACAGGGGCCACGAGCAGTACTTC.

The chain couples TRBV6-5 to TRBJ1-3; D unresolved. Germline V gene data show CDR1 as MNHEY and CDR2 as SVGAGI. This CDR3 spans 12 amino acids. V was trimmed by 3 bases and J by 3 bases, leaving 3 bases between them. The CDR3 reads CASSYNGNTIYF. CDR3 bases: TGTGCCAGCAGTTATAATGGAAACACCATATATTTT.

The chain links TRBV28 to TRBJ2-7; 11 bases line up with TRBD2. The CDR3 is made up of 14 amino acids. The J segment lost 2 bases and the V segment lost 8 bases, leaving 5 bases of the junction unmatched. Germline assignment: CDR1 MDHEN and CDR2 SYDVKM. CDR3 nucleotides: TGTGCCAGCTGGACTAGCGGGCGGACCTACGAGCAGTACTTC. Translating gives CASWTSGRTYEQYF.

This clone was detected only a few times. V and J are TRBV7-9 and TRBJ2-1; 8 positions match TRBD2. The CDR3 contains 15 residues. The trim removed 8 bases at V and 4 bases at J, leaving 10 bases unmatched. The germline CDR1 and CDR2 sequences are SEHNR and FQNEAQ (reference sequence). In DNA form, the CDR3 reads TGTGCCAGCGGGTTGGGACTAGAGTTTTACAATGAGCAGTTCTTC. This gives the protein CASGLGLEFYNEQFF.

The V and J genes are TRBV7-9 and TRBJ1-3; TRBD1 matches at 8 bases. CDR1 SEHNR and CDR2 FQNEAQ come from the germline V gene (reference sequence). CDR3 length: 16 amino acids. V lost 6 bases and J lost 3; bases outside the gene matches: 10. The CDR3 sequence: CASRPTGGRGGNTIYF. CDR3 nucleotide sequence: TGTGCCAGCAGACCCACAGGGGGTAGGGGTGGAAACACCATATATTTT.

The genes are TRBV3-1 (or the pseudogene TRBV3-2) and TRBJ1-5, with D unclear. Germline V lookup: CDR1 LGHDT, CDR2 YNNKEL (reference sequence). Trimming cost V 1 base and J 4 bases, with 2 bases left between them. The CDR3 has 12 amino acids. The CDR3 here is CASSQVNQPQHF. The CDR3 nucleotides read TGTGCCAGCAGCCAAGTAAATCAGCCCCAGCATTTT.

The rearrangement joins TRBV27 to TRBJ2-7; tentatively, D is TRBD1 (5 bases). Germline V gene sequence: CDR1 MNHEY, CDR2 SMNVEV (reference sequence). V gave up 1 base and J gave up 5 bases, with 18 bases separating them. This CDR3 contains 16 residues. CDR3 amino acids: CASSLYGAGVSHEQYF. As DNA, the CDR3 is TGTGCCAGCAGTTTATATGGGGCAGGAGTTTCCCACGAGCAGTACTTC.

This chain joins TRBV7-2 and TRBJ2-1, with 8 bases matching TRBD2. There are 16 residues in the CDR3. CDR1 and CDR2 (germline): SGHTA, FQGNSA. The J segment lost 9 bases and the V segment lost 1 base, leaving 11 bases of the junction unmatched. CDR3 sequence reads: CASSLVPGGEFGEQFF. The DNA for the CDR3 is TGTGCCAGCAGCTTAGTTCCGGGAGGGGAATTTGGTGAGCAGTTCTTC.

The chain uses TRBV24-1 and TRBJ2-5; 9 nucleotides agree with TRBD1. With 9 bases clipped from V and 3 bases from J, the junction kept 1 base outside the gene matches. Germline loops: CDR1 KGHDR, CDR2 SFDVKD. The CDR3 has 12 residues. The CDR3, as DNA: TGTGCCACCCGGGACAGGGAAGAGACCCAGTACTTC. Translation gives CATRDREETQYF.

Regarding this clone: At the DNA level, this CDR3 is encoded by other sequences in the same sample as well. V usage is TRBV27 and J usage is TRBJ2-3; 12 bases map to TRBD2. The CDR3 has 15 amino acids. Germline values: CDR1 MNHEY, CDR2 SMNVEV (reference sequence). The ends lost 5 bases at V and 3 bases at J; junction bases unmatched: 3. The CDR3 DNA reads as TGTGCCAGCAGTCCGGGGACTAGCGGGACAGATACGCAGTATTTT. Protein sequence: CASSPGTSGTDTQYF.

This clone has only one observation. The chain couples TRBV9 to TRBJ2-1; 9 nucleotides align to TRBD1. V lost 0 bases to trimming and J lost 7 bases; unmatched junction nucleotides: 5. Germline-derived CDR1 and CDR2 are SGDLS and YYNGEE. This CDR3 is 15 amino acids long. The CDR3 is CASSVGGQGWNEQFF. The CDR3, as DNA: TGTGCCAGCAGCGTAGGCGGACAGGGGTGGAATGAGCAGTTCTTC.

The chain combines TRBV5-6 with TRBJ2-7; 8 bases agree with TRBD2. V was clipped by 5 bases and J by 2 bases; unmatched bases: 9. CDR1 SGHDT and CDR2 YYEEEE come from the germline V gene. The CDR3 covers 15 residues. CDR3: CASRLQGSGAYEQYV. CDR3 DNA sequence: TGTGCCAGCAGGTTGCAGGGTAGCGGGGCCTACGAGCAGTACGTC.

This clone was seen just once. The V call is TRBV4-2, the J call TRBJ1-2, with 7 bases fitting TRBD1. The germline V gene has CDR1 LGHNA and CDR2 YNFKEQ. This CDR3 comprises 15 residues. V was clipped by 1 base and J by 3 bases; unmatched bases: 5. DNA for the CDR3: TGTGCCAGCAGCCAAGTAGGGGGCCGAGACTATGGCTACACCTTC. Protein sequence: CASSQVGGRDYGYTF.

CDR3 protein: CASSQDGGSSYNEQFF. CDR3 coding DNA: TGCGCCAGCAGCCAAGATGGCGGGAGCTCCTACAATGAGCAGTTCTTC. The chain employs TRBV4-3 and TRBJ2-1; TRBD2 aligns across 7 bases. The CDR3 is 16 amino acids. The J segment lost 0 bases and the V segment lost 0 bases, leaving 2 bases of the junction unmatched. Germline assignment: CDR1 LGHNA and CDR2 YSLEER.